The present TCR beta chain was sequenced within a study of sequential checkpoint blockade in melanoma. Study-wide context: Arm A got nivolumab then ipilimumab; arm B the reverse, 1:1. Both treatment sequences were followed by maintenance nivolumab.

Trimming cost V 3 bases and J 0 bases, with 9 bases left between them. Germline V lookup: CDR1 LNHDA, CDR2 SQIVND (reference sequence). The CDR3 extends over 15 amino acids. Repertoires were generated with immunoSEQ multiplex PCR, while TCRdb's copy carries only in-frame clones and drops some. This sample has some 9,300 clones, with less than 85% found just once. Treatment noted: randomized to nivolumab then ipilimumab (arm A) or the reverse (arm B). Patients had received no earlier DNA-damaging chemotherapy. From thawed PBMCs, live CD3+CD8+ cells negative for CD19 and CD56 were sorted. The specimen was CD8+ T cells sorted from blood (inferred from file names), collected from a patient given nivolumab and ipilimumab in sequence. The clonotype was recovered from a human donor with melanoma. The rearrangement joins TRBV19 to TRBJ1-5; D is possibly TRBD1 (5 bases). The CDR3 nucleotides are TGTGCCAGTAGTATCACAGGAGATAGCAATCAGCCCCAGCATTTT. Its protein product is CASSITGDSNQPQHF.